The entry below gives a single T cell receptor (beta chain) sequence along with its context. This specimen comes from a study of blood T cell repertoires in COVID-19. About the research overall: The analysed material was cDNA or gDNA that came from T cells, B-cell-depleted T cells, or PBMCs.

Authors' processing steps: The authors estimated nucleated cell counts from reference gene primer amplification. Produced via immunoSEQ multiplex PCR; TCRdb's table is partial and in-frame only. V, J and clone size derive from that table, while D and trimming were established from the DNA sequence. The sample carries approximately 82,000 clones, roughly four fifths recorded once. Germline V gene data show CDR1 as SGDLS and CDR2 as YYNGEE. The length of the CDR3 is 16 residues. V shed 0 bases, J shed 1 base, and the junction held 6 bases outside the gene matches. The chain has TRBV9 and TRBJ2-5; 7 positions match TRBD2. Material: peripheral blood. The TCR originated in a middle-aged man with active or convalescent COVID-19. CDR3 in DNA: TGTGCCAGCAGCGTAGGTTGGCGGGGGTCCCAAGAGACCCAGTACTTC. This translates into CASSVGWRGSQETQYF.